The source of this T cell receptor beta chain is a study of cytomegalovirus exposure and HLA in healthy donors. Overall study context: Within the Caucasian-associated ancestry cluster were under 85% of the 398 genotyped donors. Regarding the study as a whole: TCR beta sequences reportedly predicted most subjects' HLA-A and HLA-B alleles accurately. Most CMV-associated TCR beta chains appeared HLA-restricted in a later analysis.

Concerning this clone: Its antigen remains unknown.

Both 60 Vbeta primers and 13 Jbeta primers went into the PCR. The table came from immunoSEQ multiplex PCR; TCRdb's copy has only in-frame clones and leaves some out. The sample shows some 200,000 clones, 87% of them seen only once. Material: PBMCs. This receptor was taken from a girl younger than two in good health and CMV-seronegative.

CDR3 bases: TGTGCCAGCAGCTTGGGGACAGGGGGCGGCTCCTACGAGCAGTACTTC. This translates into CASSLGTGGGSYEQYF. The chain uses TRBV7-8 and TRBJ2-7, with 12 bases aligning to TRBD1. CDR1 is SGHVS, CDR2 FQNEAQ, per germline. This CDR3 is built from 16 residues. J was trimmed by 0 bases and V by 3 bases; bases with no gene match: 3.